This is a list of T cell receptor beta chains from one sample in a study of T cells in Graves' hyperthyroidism and ophthalmopathy. TCRdb redid the calling of the multiplex PCR reads with MiXCR, one entry per CDR3 protein. In the table there are some 510,000 distinct CDR3 sequences, roughly 46% of which are singletons. The sample consisted of peripheral blood or thyroid tissue (not recorded which). These receptors were obtained from a woman aged 18-30 years with Graves' hyperthyroidism. The CDR3 runs from the conserved cysteine through the conserved F or W. D genes are given only for firm matches. For some rows the clone size is stated as once, few or many, or as a class when expanded; others skip it.

size: many
D: NA
J: TRBJ1-2
V: TRBV10-3
CDR3: CAITEQVNYGYTF
DNA: TGTGCCATCACTGAACAGGTTAACTATGGCTACACCTTC

size: NA
D: TRBD1
J: TRBJ2-5
V: TRBV29-1
CDR3: CSVWTGEETQYF
DNA: TGCAGCGTTTGGACAGGGGAAGAGACCCAGTACTTC

size: NA
D: TRBD1
J: TRBJ2-5
V: TRBV2
CDR3: CASIGTGGGRQETQYF
DNA: TGTGCCAGCATCGGGACAGGGGGAGGACGTCAAGAGACCCAGTACTTC

size: NA
D: TRBD1
J: TRBJ2-5
V: TRBV7-3
CDR3: CASRWTGAPRTQYF
DNA: TGTGCCAGCAGGTGGACAGGGGCCCCAAGGACCCAGTACTTC

size: many
D: NA
J: TRBJ1-4
V: TRBV24-1
CDR3: CATSERGEGEKLFF
DNA: TGTGCCACGAGCGAGCGGGGCGAAGGGGAAAAACTGTTTTTT

size: few
D: NA
J: TRBJ2-2
V: TRBV12-3/TRBV12-4
CDR3: CASTPRAGRTGELFF
DNA: TGTGCCAGCACCCCAAGGGCAGGGCGGACCGGGGAGCTGTTTTTT

size: NA
D: NA
J: TRBJ2-7
V: TRBV10-3
CDR3: CASTIPPVYEQYF
DNA: TGTGCCAGCACAATACCCCCCGTCTACGAGCAGTACTTC

size: NA
D: TRBD1
J: TRBJ1-2
V: TRBV25-1
CDR3: CASSFGSRGRRGYTF
DNA: TGTGCCAGCAGCTTTGGAAGCAGGGGGCGTCGAGGCTACACCTTC

size: few
D: NA
J: TRBJ2-3
V: TRBV25-1
CDR3: CASSEQERTDTQYF
DNA: TGTGCCAGCAGTGAGCAGGAGAGAACAGATACGCAGTATTTT

size: NA
D: TRBD2
J: TRBJ2-2
V: TRBV10-3
CDR3: CAISAETSGRYTGELFF
DNA: TGTGCCATCAGTGCCGAGACTAGCGGGAGGTACACCGGGGAGCTGTTTTTT

size: NA
D: NA
J: TRBJ1-2
V: TRBV15
CDR3: CASWDIYGYTF
DNA: TGTGCCTCATGGGACATATATGGCTACACCTTC

size: few
D: NA
J: TRBJ2-5
V: TRBV9
CDR3: CASSFIRQETQYF
DNA: TGTGCCAGCAGTTTTATCCGCCAAGAGACCCAGTACTTC

size: many
D: NA
J: TRBJ1-5
V: TRBV10-3
CDR3: CAISEGGSNQPQHF
DNA: TGTGCCATCAGTGAGGGGGGAAGCAATCAGCCCCAGCATTTT

size: many
D: NA
J: TRBJ1-2
V: TRBV2
CDR3: CASSEDTGRRGYTF
DNA: TGTGCCAGCAGTGAAGATACGGGTCGGCGTGGCTACACCTTC

size: NA
D: NA
J: TRBJ1-6
V: TRBV5-8
CDR3: CASSLFYGSYNSPLHF
DNA: TGTGCCAGCAGCTTATTCTACGGCTCCTATAATTCACCCCTCCACTTT

size: NA
D: NA
J: TRBJ1-5
V: TRBV7-9
CDR3: CASSLWGQGNQPQHF
DNA: TGTGCCAGCAGCTTATGGGGGCAGGGGAATCAGCCCCAGCATTTT

size: few
D: NA
J: TRBJ2-7
V: TRBV15
CDR3: CATSRGTGGYEQYF
DNA: TGTGCCACCAGCAGAGGGACTGGCGGGTACGAGCAGTACTTC

size: few
D: NA
J: TRBJ1-1
V: TRBV2
CDR3: CASSGSENTEAFF
DNA: TGTGCCAGCAGTGGTTCCGAGAACACTGAAGCTTTCTTT

size: NA
D: TRBD2
J: TRBJ2-3
V: TRBV2
CDR3: CASRRLLREHADTQYF
DNA: TGTGCCAGCAGACGGCTGCTGCGGGAGCATGCAGATACGCAGTATTTT

size: many
D: NA
J: TRBJ1-1
V: TRBV29-1
CDR3: CSVDRRGNTEAFF
DNA: TGCAGCGTTGACCGGCGGGGGAACACTGAAGCTTTCTTT

size: NA
D: TRBD1
J: TRBJ1-3
V: TRBV15
CDR3: CATSSRQGPGNTIYF
DNA: TGTGCCACCAGCAGCCGACAGGGCCCGGGAAACACCATATATTTT

size: many
D: NA
J: TRBJ1-4
V: TRBV25-1
CDR3: CASSFATNEKLFF
DNA: TGTGCCAGCAGTTTTGCAACTAATGAAAAACTGTTTTTT

size: few
D: TRBD1
J: TRBJ1-2
V: TRBV7-9
CDR3: CASMEQGDGYTF
DNA: TGTGCCAGCATGGAACAGGGGGATGGCTACACCTTC

size: NA
D: TRBD1
J: TRBJ1-6
V: TRBV2
CDR3: CAARQGADSPLHF
DNA: TGTGCCGCCAGACAGGGGGCGGATTCACCCCTCCACTTT

size: many
D: NA
J: TRBJ1-1
V: TRBV20-1
CDR3: CSARGEVDTEAFF
DNA: TGCAGTGCTAGAGGTGAGGTGGACACTGAAGCTTTCTTT

size: NA
D: NA
J: TRBJ2-7
V: TRBV10-3
CDR3: CAISEATALYEQYF
DNA: TGTGCCATCAGTGAGGCCACGGCGCTTTACGAGCAGTACTTC

size: NA
D: TRBD1
J: TRBJ2-5
V: TRBV29-1
CDR3: CSVIWTGHYETQYF
DNA: TGCAGCGTGATTTGGACAGGCCACTACGAGACCCAGTACTTC

size: NA
D: TRBD2
J: TRBJ2-7
V: TRBV12-3/TRBV12-4
CDR3: CASSLVGLADYEQYF
DNA: TGTGCCAGCAGCCTAGTGGGACTAGCGGACTACGAGCAGTACTTC

size: many
D: NA
J: TRBJ2-5
V: TRBV20-1
CDR3: CSANGDGTQYF
DNA: TGCAGTGCTAACGGGGATGGGACCCAGTACTTC

size: few
D: TRBD2
J: TRBJ2-3
V: TRBV7-9
CDR3: CASSGTSGTDTQYF
DNA: TGTGCCAGCAGTGGGACTAGCGGCACAGATACGCAGTATTTT

size: few
D: NA
J: TRBJ2-5
V: TRBV20-1
CDR3: CSARDQRAARAQYF
DNA: TGCAGTGCTAGAGATCAGCGGGCTGCTCGGGCCCAGTACTTC

size: many
D: NA
J: TRBJ1-5
V: TRBV7-9
CDR3: CASSFTGNSNQPQHF
DNA: TGTGCCAGCAGCTTCACAGGGAATAGCAATCAGCCCCAGCATTTT

size: NA
D: NA
J: TRBJ2-2
V: TRBV24-1
CDR3: CATSDSSGELFF
DNA: TGTGCCACCAGTGATTCCAGTGGGGAGCTGTTTTTT

size: many
D: NA
J: TRBJ2-7
V: TRBV15
CDR3: CATSSSGSPYEQYF
DNA: TGTGCCACCAGCAGTTCAGGGAGTCCCTACGAGCAGTACTTC

size: NA
D: NA
J: TRBJ1-4
V: TRBV19
CDR3: CASRQGINEKLFF
DNA: TGTGCCAGTAGACAGGGAATTAATGAAAAACTGTTTTTT

size: few
D: TRBD1
J: TRBJ1-5
V: TRBV20-1
CDR3: CSARGGGAQPQHF
DNA: TGCAGTGCCCGAGGGGGCGGGGCTCAGCCCCAGCATTTT

size: NA
D: TRBD1
J: TRBJ1-5
V: TRBV5-1
CDR3: CASSLLPGQDQPQHF
DNA: TGCGCCAGCAGCTTACTTCCGGGACAGGATCAGCCCCAGCATTTT

size: NA
D: NA
J: TRBJ2-2
V: TRBV5-1
CDR3: CASKQTAPNTGELFF
DNA: TGCGCCAGCAAACAGACCGCCCCGAACACCGGGGAGCTGTTTTTT

size: few
D: NA
J: TRBJ2-7
V: TRBV11-2
CDR3: CASSPRLVYEQYF
DNA: TGTGCCAGCAGCCCCCGACTAGTCTACGAGCAGTACTTC

size: many
D: NA
J: TRBJ2-6
V: TRBV10-3
CDR3: CASSPDVSSGANVLTF
DNA: TGTGCCAGCAGTCCGGACGTCAGCTCTGGGGCCAACGTCCTGACTTTC

size: few
D: NA
J: TRBJ1-1
V: TRBV7-6
CDR3: CASSLHQMGAFF
DNA: TGTGCCAGCAGCTTACACCAGATGGGGGCTTTCTTT

size: NA
D: NA
J: TRBJ1-1
V: TRBV7-6
CDR3: CASSLDPGDPNTEAFF
DNA: TGTGCCAGCAGCTTAGACCCAGGGGATCCGAACACTGAAGCTTTCTTT

size: NA
D: TRBD1
J: TRBJ2-5
V: TRBV6-6
CDR3: CASSEDRVETQYF
DNA: TGTGCCAGCAGTGAGGACAGGGTTGAGACCCAGTACTTC

size: few
D: TRBD2
J: TRBJ2-7
V: TRBV7-2
CDR3: CASSQELADTYEQYF
DNA: TGTGCCAGCAGCCAAGAACTAGCGGATACCTACGAGCAGTACTTC

size: many
D: NA
J: TRBJ1-5
V: TRBV29-1
CDR3: CSVAQESNQPQHF
DNA: TGCAGCGTAGCCCAAGAGAGCAATCAGCCCCAGCATTTT

size: NA
D: TRBD1
J: TRBJ1-2
V: TRBV7-9
CDR3: CASSLGTGGFYGYTF
DNA: TGTGCCAGCAGCTTGGGGACAGGGGGCTTCTATGGCTACACCTTC

size: NA
D: TRBD1
J: TRBJ1-2
V: TRBV10-3
CDR3: CAIGTGYYGYTF
DNA: TGTGCCATCGGGACAGGGTATTATGGCTACACCTTC

size: NA
D: TRBD2
J: TRBJ2-7
V: TRBV7-2
CDR3: CASSSILAGGPYEQYF
DNA: TGTGCCAGCAGCTCAATCCTAGCGGGAGGGCCGTACGAGCAGTACTTC

size: NA
D: NA
J: TRBJ2-5
V: TRBV10-3
CDR3: CAIMNPVAF
DNA: TGTGCCATCATGAACCCGGTCGCCTTC

size: NA
D: NA
J: TRBJ2-5
V: TRBV10-3
CDR3: CAISREPRGQGETQYF
DNA: TGTGCCATCAGTAGGGAGCCCAGGGGCCAGGGAGAGACCCAGTACTTC

size: NA
D: TRBD1
J: TRBJ2-6
V: TRBV6-1
CDR3: CASSGQGGYGANVLTF
DNA: TGTGCCAGCAGCGGACAGGGAGGCTATGGGGCCAACGTCCTGACTTTC

size: NA
D: NA
J: TRBJ2-6
V: TRBV25-1
CDR3: CASVAFGSGANVLTF
DNA: TGTGCCAGCGTCGCATTTGGCTCTGGGGCCAACGTCCTGACTTTC

size: many
D: NA
J: TRBJ1-2
V: TRBV11-2
CDR3: CASSLEFGRNYGYTF
DNA: TGTGCCAGCAGCTTAGAGTTCGGGAGGAACTATGGCTACACCTTC

size: many
D: NA
J: TRBJ1-5
V: TRBV7-8
CDR3: CASSLGSLSNQPQHF
DNA: TGTGCCAGCAGCTTAGGCAGTCTTAGCAATCAGCCCCAGCATTTT

size: NA
D: NA
J: TRBJ2-7
V: TRBV20-1
CDR3: CRGGPSSYVQYF
DNA: TGCAGGGGGGGACCAAGCTCCTACGTGCAGTACTTC

size: many
D: TRBD1
J: TRBJ1-6
V: TRBV15
CDR3: CATSRGGQRNSPLHF
DNA: TGTGCCACCAGCAGAGGGGGACAGAGGAATTCACCCCTCCACTTT

size: many
D: TRBD1
J: TRBJ1-4
V: TRBV25-1
CDR3: CASSGPQGADEKLFF
DNA: TGTGCCAGCAGTGGACCCCAGGGGGCAGACGAAAAACTGTTTTTT

size: many
D: NA
J: TRBJ1-5
V: TRBV10-2
CDR3: CASKEGLSNQPQHF
DNA: TGCGCCAGCAAGGAGGGCTTGAGCAATCAGCCCCAGCATTTT

size: many
D: TRBD2
J: TRBJ2-5
V: TRBV7-9
CDR3: CASSQGLAGDNTQYF
DNA: TGTGCCAGCAGCCAGGGACTAGCGGGAGACAATACCCAGTACTTC

size: few
D: NA
J: TRBJ1-2
V: TRBV7-9
CDR3: CASSPLGGTIGYTF
DNA: TGTGCCAGCAGCCCCCTAGGAGGGACTATCGGCTACACCTTC